This T cell receptor beta chain originates from a study of blood T cell repertoires in COVID-19. For the study at large: Italy, Spain and the United States were the sources of the convalescent and acute COVID-19 samples. The analysed material was cDNA or gDNA that came from T cells, B-cell-depleted T cells, or PBMCs.

In the study's own analysis: By means of reference gene primer amplification, nucleated cell counts were estimated. Measured with immunoSEQ multiplex PCR; TCRdb has only the in-frame clones, and not every one. V, J and clone size are taken as reported in that table, and D and trimming were inferred from the DNA itself. The repertoire holds around 160,000 clones, with 75% to 85% as singletons. The CDR3 totals 13 residues. V was trimmed by 0 bases and J by 10 bases, leaving 10 bases between them. Germline V CDR1 and CDR2: LGHDT, YNNKEL (reference sequence). The clonotype originates from a human donor with acute or convalescent COVID-19. The donor label of this sample is uncertain. Sequencing used peripheral blood. The chain recombines TRBV3-1 (or the pseudogene TRBV3-2) with TRBJ2-1, with a weak D call TRBD1 (6 bases). CDR3 coding DNA: TGTGCCAGCAGCCAAGATCAGGGGTGGGAGCAGTTCTTC. Translated: CASSQDQGWEQFF.